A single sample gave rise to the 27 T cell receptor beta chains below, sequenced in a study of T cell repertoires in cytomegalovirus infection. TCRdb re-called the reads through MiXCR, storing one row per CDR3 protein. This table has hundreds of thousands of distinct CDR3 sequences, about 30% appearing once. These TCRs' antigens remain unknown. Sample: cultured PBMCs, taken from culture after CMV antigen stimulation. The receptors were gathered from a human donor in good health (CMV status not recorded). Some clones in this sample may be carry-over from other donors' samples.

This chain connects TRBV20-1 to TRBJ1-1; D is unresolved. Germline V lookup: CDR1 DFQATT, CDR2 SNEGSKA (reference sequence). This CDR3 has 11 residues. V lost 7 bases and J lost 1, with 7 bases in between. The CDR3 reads CSGVENTEAFF. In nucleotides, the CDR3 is TGCAGTGGGGTAGAGAACACTGAAGCTTTCTTT.

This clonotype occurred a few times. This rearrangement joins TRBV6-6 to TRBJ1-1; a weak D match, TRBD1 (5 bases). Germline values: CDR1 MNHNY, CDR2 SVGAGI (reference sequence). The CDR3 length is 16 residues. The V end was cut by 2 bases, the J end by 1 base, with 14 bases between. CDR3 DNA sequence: TGTGCCAGCAGTTACCCCTGGGGCGGGGGGAACACTGAAGCTTTCTTT. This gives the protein CASSYPWGGGNTEAFF.

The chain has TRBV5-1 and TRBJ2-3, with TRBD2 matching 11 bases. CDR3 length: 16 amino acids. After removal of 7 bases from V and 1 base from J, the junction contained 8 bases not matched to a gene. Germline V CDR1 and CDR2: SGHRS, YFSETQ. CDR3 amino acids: CASEGLAGGGTDTQYF. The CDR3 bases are TGCGCCAGCGAAGGACTAGCGGGCGGGGGCACAGATACGCAGTATTTT.

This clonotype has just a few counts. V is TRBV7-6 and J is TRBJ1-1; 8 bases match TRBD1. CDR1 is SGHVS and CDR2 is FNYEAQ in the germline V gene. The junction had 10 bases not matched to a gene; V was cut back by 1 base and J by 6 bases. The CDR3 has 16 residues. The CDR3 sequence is CASSLGQGALGAEAFF. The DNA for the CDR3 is TGTGCCAGCAGCTTAGGCCAGGGGGCGCTGGGGGCTGAAGCTTTCTTT.

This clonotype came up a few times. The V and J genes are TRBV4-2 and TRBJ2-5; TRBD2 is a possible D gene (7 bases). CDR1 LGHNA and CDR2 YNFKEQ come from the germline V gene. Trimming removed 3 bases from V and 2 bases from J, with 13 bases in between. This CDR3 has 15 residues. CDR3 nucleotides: TGTGCCAGCAGCCAGGCAAAGGGGGGGCAAGAGACCCAGTACTTC. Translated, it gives CASSQAKGGQETQYF.

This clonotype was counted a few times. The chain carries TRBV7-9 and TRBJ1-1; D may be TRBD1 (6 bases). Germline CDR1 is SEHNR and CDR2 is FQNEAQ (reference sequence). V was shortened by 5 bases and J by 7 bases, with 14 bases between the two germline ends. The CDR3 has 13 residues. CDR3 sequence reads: CASSAEGEVEAFF. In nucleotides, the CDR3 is TGTGCCAGCAGCGCCGAGGGGGAGGTTGAAGCTTTCTTT. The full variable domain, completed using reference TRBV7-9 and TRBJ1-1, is DTGVSQNPRHKITKRGQNVTFRCDPISEHNRLYWYRQTLGQGPEFLTYFQNEAQLEKSRLLSDRFSAERPKGSFSTLEIQRTEQGDSAMYLCASSAEGEVEAFFGQGTRLTVV.

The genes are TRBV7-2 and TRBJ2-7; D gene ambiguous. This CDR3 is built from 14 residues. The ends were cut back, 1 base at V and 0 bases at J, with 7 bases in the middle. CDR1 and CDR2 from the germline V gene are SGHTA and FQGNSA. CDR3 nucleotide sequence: TGTGCCAGCAGCTTAGGGCCCGCCTCCTACGAGCAGTACTTC. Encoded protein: CASSLGPASYEQYF.

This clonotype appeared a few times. The CDR3 DNA sequence: TGTGCCAGCAGCTCCGGTCGGCCAGATACGCAGTATTTT. Its protein product is CASSSGRPDTQYF. This chain links TRBV7-2 with TRBJ2-3; D is unresolved. Germline CDR1 reads SGHTA; CDR2 reads FQGNSA. The CDR3 runs to 13 residues. V was clipped by 4 bases and J by 4 bases, with 9 bases between them.

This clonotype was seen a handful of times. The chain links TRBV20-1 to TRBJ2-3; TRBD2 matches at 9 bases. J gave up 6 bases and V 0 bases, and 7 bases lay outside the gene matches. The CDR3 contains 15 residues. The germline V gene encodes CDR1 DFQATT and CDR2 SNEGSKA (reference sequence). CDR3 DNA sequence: TGCAGTGCTAGAGATTATAGCGGGAGTTCCGATACGCAGTATTTT. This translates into CSARDYSGSSDTQYF.

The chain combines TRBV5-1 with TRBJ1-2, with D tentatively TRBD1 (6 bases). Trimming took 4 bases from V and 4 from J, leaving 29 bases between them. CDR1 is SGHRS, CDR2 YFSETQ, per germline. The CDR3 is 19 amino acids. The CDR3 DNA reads TGCGCCAGCAGCCCATACACAGGGCGACGGGGTGGGCTGGTCTATGGCTACACCTTC. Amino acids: CASSPYTGRRGGLVYGYTF.

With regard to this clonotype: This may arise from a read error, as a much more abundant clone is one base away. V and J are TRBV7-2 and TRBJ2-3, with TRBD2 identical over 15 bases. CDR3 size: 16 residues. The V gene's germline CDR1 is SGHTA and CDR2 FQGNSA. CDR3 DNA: TGTGCCAGCAGCCCCGGACTAGCGGGGGGGCAAGATATGCAGTATTTT. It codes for CASSPGLAGGQDMQYF.

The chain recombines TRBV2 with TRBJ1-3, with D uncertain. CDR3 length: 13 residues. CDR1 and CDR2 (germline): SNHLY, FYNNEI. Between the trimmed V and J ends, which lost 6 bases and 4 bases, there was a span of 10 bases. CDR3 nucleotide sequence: TGTGCCAGCAGCTGGCTCGGAGGAAACACCATATATTTT. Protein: CASSWLGGNTIYF.

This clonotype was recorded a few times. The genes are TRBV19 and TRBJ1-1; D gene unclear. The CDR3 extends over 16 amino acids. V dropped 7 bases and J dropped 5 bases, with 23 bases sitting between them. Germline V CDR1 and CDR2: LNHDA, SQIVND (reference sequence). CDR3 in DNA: TGTGCCAGTACCAACCTTAGGCCCGGGGTCCGGACTGAAGCTTTCTTT. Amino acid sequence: CASTNLRPGVRTEAFF.

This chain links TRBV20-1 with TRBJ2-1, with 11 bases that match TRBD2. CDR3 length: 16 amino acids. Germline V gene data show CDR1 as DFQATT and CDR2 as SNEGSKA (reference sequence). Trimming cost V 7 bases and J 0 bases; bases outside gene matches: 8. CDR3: CSVRHTSGSSYNEQFF. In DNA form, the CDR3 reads TGCAGTGTCAGGCACACTAGCGGGAGCTCCTACAATGAGCAGTTCTTC.

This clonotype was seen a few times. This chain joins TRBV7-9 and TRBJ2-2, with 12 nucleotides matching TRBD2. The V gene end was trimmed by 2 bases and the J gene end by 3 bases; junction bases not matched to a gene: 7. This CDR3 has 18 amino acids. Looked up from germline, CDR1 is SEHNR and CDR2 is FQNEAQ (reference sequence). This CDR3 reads CASSLSTSGRRYTGELFF. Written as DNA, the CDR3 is TGTGCCAGCAGCTTAAGCACTAGCGGGAGGAGGTACACCGGGGAGCTGTTTTTT.

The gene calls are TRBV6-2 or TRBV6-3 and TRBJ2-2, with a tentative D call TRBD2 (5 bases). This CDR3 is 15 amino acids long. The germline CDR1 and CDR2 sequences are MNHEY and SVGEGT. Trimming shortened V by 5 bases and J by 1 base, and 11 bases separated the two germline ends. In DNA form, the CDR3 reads TGTGCCAGCAGTGGAGCGAGGGAGAACACCGGGGAGCTGTTTTTT. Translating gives CASSGARENTGELFF.

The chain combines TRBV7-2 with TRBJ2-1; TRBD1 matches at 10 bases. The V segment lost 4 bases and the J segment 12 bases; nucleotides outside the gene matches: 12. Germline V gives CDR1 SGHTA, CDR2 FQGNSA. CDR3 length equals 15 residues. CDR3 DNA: TGTGCCAGCAGCTCACAGGGGACAGGGGTAGTGAGGCAGTTCTTC. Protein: CASSSQGTGVVRQFF.

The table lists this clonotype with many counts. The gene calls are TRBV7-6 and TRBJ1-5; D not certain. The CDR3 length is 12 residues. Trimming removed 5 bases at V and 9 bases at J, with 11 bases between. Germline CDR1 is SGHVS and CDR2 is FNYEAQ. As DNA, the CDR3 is TGTGCCAGCAGCGACCAAGCAGGGCCCCAGCATTTT. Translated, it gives CASSDQAGPQHF.

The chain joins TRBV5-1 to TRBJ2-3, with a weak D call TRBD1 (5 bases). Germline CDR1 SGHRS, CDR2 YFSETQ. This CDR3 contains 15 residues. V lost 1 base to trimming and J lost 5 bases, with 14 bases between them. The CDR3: CASSLSRQLVDTQYF. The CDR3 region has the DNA TGCGCCAGCAGCTTGTCCCGACAGCTTGTAGATACGCAGTATTTT.

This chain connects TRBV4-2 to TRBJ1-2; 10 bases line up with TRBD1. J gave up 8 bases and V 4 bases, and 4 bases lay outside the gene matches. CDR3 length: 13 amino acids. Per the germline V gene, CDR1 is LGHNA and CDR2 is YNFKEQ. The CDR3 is CASSRDRGVGYTF. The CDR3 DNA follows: TGTGCCAGCAGCCGGGACAGGGGCGTGGGCTACACCTTC.

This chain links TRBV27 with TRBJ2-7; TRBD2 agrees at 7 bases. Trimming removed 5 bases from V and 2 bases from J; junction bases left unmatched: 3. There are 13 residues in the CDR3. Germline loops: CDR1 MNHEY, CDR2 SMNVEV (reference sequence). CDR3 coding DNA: TGTGCCAGCAGTCACGGGACTACCTACGAGCAGTACTTC. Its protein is CASSHGTTYEQYF.

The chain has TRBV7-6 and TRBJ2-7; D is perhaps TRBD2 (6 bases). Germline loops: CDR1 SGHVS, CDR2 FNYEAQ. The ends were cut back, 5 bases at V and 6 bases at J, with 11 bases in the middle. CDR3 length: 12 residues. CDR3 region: CASSAAGGEQYF. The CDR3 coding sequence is TGTGCCAGCAGCGCGGCCGGGGGCGAGCAGTACTTC.

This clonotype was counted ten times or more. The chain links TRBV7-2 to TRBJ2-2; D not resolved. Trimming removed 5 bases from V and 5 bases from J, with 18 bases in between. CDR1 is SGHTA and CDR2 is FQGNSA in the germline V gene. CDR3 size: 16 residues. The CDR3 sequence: CASSLTFGPKTGELFF. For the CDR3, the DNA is TGTGCCAGCAGCCTAACTTTCGGGCCCAAAACCGGGGAGCTGTTTTTT. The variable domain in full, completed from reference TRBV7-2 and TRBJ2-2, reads GAGVSQSPSNKVTEKGKDVELRCDPISGHTALYWYRQSLGQGLEFLIYFQGNSAPDKSGLPSDRFSAERTGGSVSTLTIQRTQQEDSAVYLCASSLTFGPKTGELFFGEGSRLTVL.

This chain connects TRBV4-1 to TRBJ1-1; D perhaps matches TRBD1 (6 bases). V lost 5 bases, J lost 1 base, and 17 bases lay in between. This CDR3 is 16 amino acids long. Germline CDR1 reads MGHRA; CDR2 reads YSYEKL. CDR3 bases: TGCGCCAGCAGCGGAGGATTCGGGGGCAGGAACACTGAAGCTTTCTTT. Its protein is CASSGGFGGRNTEAFF.

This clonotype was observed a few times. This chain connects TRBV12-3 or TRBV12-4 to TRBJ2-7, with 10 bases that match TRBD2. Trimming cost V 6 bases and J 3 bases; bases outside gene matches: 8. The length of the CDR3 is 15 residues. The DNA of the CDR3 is TGTGCCAGCAGCTTTGGGACTAGCGTATTCTACGAGCAGTACTTC. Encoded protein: CASSFGTSVFYEQYF.

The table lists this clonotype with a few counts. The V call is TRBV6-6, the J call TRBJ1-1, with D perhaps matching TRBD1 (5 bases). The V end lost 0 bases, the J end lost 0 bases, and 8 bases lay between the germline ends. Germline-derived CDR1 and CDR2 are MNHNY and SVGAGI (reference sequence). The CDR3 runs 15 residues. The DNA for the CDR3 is TGTGCCAGCAGTTACTCGCAGGGATTGAACACTGAAGCTTTCTTT. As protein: CASSYSQGLNTEAFF.

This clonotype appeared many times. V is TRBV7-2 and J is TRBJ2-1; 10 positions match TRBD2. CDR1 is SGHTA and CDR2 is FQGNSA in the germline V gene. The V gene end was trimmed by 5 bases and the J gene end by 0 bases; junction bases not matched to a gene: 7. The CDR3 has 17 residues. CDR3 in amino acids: CASSTAGGISSYNEQFF. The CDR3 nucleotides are TGTGCCAGCAGCACAGCGGGGGGGATTAGCTCCTACAATGAGCAGTTCTTC.